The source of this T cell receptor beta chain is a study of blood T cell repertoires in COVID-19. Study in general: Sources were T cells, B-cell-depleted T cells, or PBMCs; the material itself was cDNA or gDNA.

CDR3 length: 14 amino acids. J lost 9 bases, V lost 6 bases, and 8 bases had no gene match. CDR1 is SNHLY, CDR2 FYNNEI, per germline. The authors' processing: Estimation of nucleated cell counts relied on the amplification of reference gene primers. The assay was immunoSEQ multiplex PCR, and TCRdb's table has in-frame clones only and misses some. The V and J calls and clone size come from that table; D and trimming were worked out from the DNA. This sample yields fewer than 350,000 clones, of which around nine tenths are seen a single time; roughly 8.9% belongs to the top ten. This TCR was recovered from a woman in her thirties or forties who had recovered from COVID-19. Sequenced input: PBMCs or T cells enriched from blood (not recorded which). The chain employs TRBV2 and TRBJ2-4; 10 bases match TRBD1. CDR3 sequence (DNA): TGTGCCAGCAGCGTTGACAGGGGGCAAGTCATTCAGTACTTC. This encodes CASSVDRGQVIQYF.